These 16 T cell receptor beta chains were all obtained from the same sample, sequenced in a study of blood T cell repertoires in COVID-19. The method was immunoSEQ multiplex PCR; TCRdb's version includes in-frame clones alone and lacks a portion of them. The table includes about 140,000 clones, around 84% detected once. Material: peripheral blood. The receptor set was obtained from a woman aged 55-75 years with acute or convalescent COVID-19.

The chain is built from TRBV14 and TRBJ1-2; D gene ambiguous. From germline, CDR1 is SGHDN and CDR2 FVKESK. Between the trimmed V and J ends, which lost 1 base and 2 bases, there was a span of 11 bases. The CDR3 is made up of 15 amino acids. The CDR3: CASSQGPERNYGYTF. The CDR3 nucleotides read TGTGCCAGCAGCCAAGGCCCAGAGCGCAACTATGGCTACACCTTC.

This clone was recorded only once. J is TRBJ1-4 and V is TRBV2; maybe TRBD1 (5 bases). V lost 9 bases and J lost 8, with 19 bases in between. The CDR3 is 14 amino acids. CDR1 and CDR2 (germline): SNHLY, FYNNEI. The CDR3 sequence is CARGGAQAGEKLFF. The CDR3 bases are TGTGCCAGAGGAGGGGCCCAGGCGGGAGAAAAACTGTTTTTT.

The chain combines TRBV6-5 with TRBJ1-1; TRBD1 might be the D (6 bases). The V gene's germline CDR1 is MNHEY and CDR2 SVGAGI. The CDR3 is 13 amino acids. The V end was cut by 6 bases, the J end by 0 bases, with 8 bases between. The CDR3: CASRQGLNTEAFF. The CDR3 DNA reads as TGTGCCAGCAGGCAGGGGCTGAACACTGAAGCTTTCTTT.

The V call is TRBV6-2 or TRBV6-3, the J call TRBJ2-2; perhaps TRBD1 as D (5 bases). CDR3 length equals 14 residues. Germline V gene data show CDR1 as MNHEY and CDR2 as SVGEGT. V was clipped by 2 bases and J by 13 bases, with 17 bases between them. The CDR3 region is CASSYQAAKRGLFF. For the CDR3, the DNA is TGTGCCAGCAGTTACCAGGCAGCTAAAAGGGGGCTGTTTTTT.

V is TRBV15 and J is TRBJ1-6; D possibly corresponds to TRBD1 (5 bases). Looked up from germline, CDR1 is LNHNV and CDR2 is YYDKDF (reference sequence). The CDR3 runs to 15 residues. V dropped 0 bases and J dropped 7 bases, with 10 bases sitting between them. The CDR3 region has the DNA TGTGCCACCAGCAGAGATCCCCAGGGAAATTCACCCCTCCACTTT. It yields the protein CATSRDPQGNSPLHF.

J is TRBJ1-2 and V is TRBV2; 7 nucleotides match TRBD1. Germline lookup yields CDR1 SNHLY and CDR2 FYNNEI. With 10 bases clipped from V and 7 bases from J, the junction kept 15 bases outside the gene matches. The CDR3 is 14 residues long. CDR3 protein: CANLGQVARGGYTF. The CDR3 coding sequence is TGTGCCAACCTAGGACAGGTCGCCCGAGGTGGCTACACCTTC.

The chain links TRBV3-1 (or the pseudogene TRBV3-2) to TRBJ1-1; 7 bases agree with TRBD1. Per the germline V gene, CDR1 is LGHDT and CDR2 is YNNKEL (reference sequence). V was clipped by 9 bases and J by 0 bases; unmatched bases: 7. CDR3 size: 14 residues. In DNA, the CDR3 is TGTGCCAGTAAAGCTGGGACAGTGAACACTGAAGCTTTCTTT. It codes for CASKAGTVNTEAFF.

In DNA form, the CDR3 reads TGTGCCAGCAGCCTTCTGGGAGGGACAGGGGTTTACGAAAAACTGTTTTTT. Amino acid sequence: CASSLLGGTGVYEKLFF. V gene TRBV28 combines with J gene TRBJ1-4; 10 nucleotides agree with TRBD1. V shed 6 bases, J shed 8 bases, and the junction held 15 bases outside the gene matches. Germline-derived CDR1 and CDR2 are MDHEN and SYDVKM. This CDR3 comprises 17 residues.

This clone was observed a few times. This chain joins TRBV9 and TRBJ1-3; D remains unclear. V lost 1 base and J lost 0, with 11 bases in between. CDR3 length equals 16 residues. CDR1 is SGDLS and CDR2 is YYNGEE in the germline V gene. DNA of the CDR3: TGTGCCAGCAGCGTATCGGAGGCGAGCTCTGGAAACACCATATATTTT. This codes for CASSVSEASSGNTIYF.

This CDR3 is CASSLGQGNEQYF. The CDR3 nucleotides read TGTGCCAGCAGCTTAGGTCAGGGGAACGAGCAGTACTTC. This rearrangement joins TRBV7-9 to TRBJ2-7, with a tentative D call TRBD1 (6 bases). CDR1 and CDR2 from the germline V gene are SEHNR and FQNEAQ (reference sequence). The CDR3 extends over 13 amino acids. Trimming took 1 base from V and 5 from J, leaving 9 bases between them.

This clone came up a few times. The chain recombines TRBV7-9 with TRBJ1-4; D may be TRBD1 (6 bases). Trimming left V 5 bases short and J 3 bases short, with 19 bases between. Germline-derived CDR1 and CDR2 are SEHNR and FQNEAQ (reference sequence). The CDR3 contains 17 residues. In nucleotides, the CDR3 is TGTGCCAGCAGCCGTTGGCAGGGGTTAACGGCTAATGAAAAACTGTTTTTT. It codes for CASSRWQGLTANEKLFF.

The V and J genes are TRBV24-1 and TRBJ2-3; D is unresolved. Trimming removed 2 bases from V and 0 bases from J, with 11 bases in between. Germline values: CDR1 KGHDR, CDR2 SFDVKD. The CDR3 is made up of 16 amino acids. The CDR3 loop reads CATSDYGGTSTDTQYF. The CDR3 DNA follows: TGTGCCACCAGTGATTACGGCGGCACTAGCACAGATACGCAGTATTTT.

The V call is TRBV5-4, the J call TRBJ2-6; 7 bases line up with TRBD1. V shed 4 bases, J shed 0 bases, and the junction held 10 bases outside the gene matches. The length of the CDR3 is 18 residues. Looked up from germline, CDR1 is SGHNT and CDR2 is YYREEE (reference sequence). In DNA, the CDR3 is TGTGCCAGCAGCGCTCGACAGGGATTTTTCTCTGGGGCCAACGTCCTGACTTTC. Amino acids: CASSARQGFFSGANVLTF.

This clone has only a few counts. The chain recombines TRBV9 with TRBJ1-5; D remains unclear. V was pared by 4 bases and J by 4 bases, with 15 bases between. Looked up from germline, CDR1 is SGDLS and CDR2 is YYNGEE. This CDR3 has 15 amino acids. CDR3 sequence: CASSPSGVQNQPQHF. The CDR3 DNA sequence: TGTGCCAGCAGCCCATCAGGTGTCCAGAATCAGCCCCAGCATTTT.

As to this clone: Its ends do not fully match the called genes, so a read error is possible. J is TRBJ2-5 and V is TRBV9; 11 bases agree with TRBD2. The CDR3 covers 14 residues. The germline V gene has CDR1 SGDLS and CDR2 YYNGEE. Here the CDR3 reads CASSPGLAEPGINF. In nucleotides, the CDR3 is TGTGCCAGCAGCCCGGGACTAGCGGAGCCCGGGATTAACTTC.

The chain uses TRBV7-9 and TRBJ1-2, with D hard to call. The CDR3 totals 14 residues. V lost 4 bases to trimming and J lost 0 bases, with 9 bases between them. Germline V gene sequence: CDR1 SEHNR, CDR2 FQNEAQ (reference sequence). The CDR3 DNA reads TGTGCCAGCAGCTCAGCTGACACTAACTATGGCTACACCTTC. Translation gives CASSSADTNYGYTF.